The clone carrying this TCR beta chain has ten or more counts. Trimming left V 4 bases short and J 10 bases short, with 21 bases between. CDR1 and CDR2 (germline): SGHRS, YFSETQ. This CDR3 has 15 residues. A single record per CDR3 protein comes from TCRdb applying MiXCR to the RT-PCR reads. The sample holds about 700,000 distinct CDR3 sequences; more than 13% are singletons and the top ten take around 3.3%. This TCR came from a female donor in good health, serving as a healthy control. The rearrangement uses TRBV5-1 and TRBJ2-1, with a tentative D call TRBD1 (5 bases). Material: memory CD4+ T cells from blood. CDR3 loop: CASSPYLSQGREQFF. The CDR3, as DNA: TGCGCCAGCAGCCCGTACCTCTCTCAGGGTCGGGAGCAGTTCTTC.